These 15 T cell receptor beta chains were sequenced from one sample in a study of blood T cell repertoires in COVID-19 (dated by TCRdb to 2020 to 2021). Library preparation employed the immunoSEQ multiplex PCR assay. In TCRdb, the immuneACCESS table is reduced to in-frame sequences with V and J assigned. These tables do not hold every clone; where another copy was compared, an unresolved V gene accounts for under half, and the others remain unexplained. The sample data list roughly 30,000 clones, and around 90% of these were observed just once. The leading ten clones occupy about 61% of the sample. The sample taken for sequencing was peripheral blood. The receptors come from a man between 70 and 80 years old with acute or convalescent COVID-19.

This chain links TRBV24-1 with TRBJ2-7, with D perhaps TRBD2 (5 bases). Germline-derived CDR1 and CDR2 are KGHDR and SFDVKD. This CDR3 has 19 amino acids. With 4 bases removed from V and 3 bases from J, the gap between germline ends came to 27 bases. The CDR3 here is CATSERADHFPKGYYEQYF. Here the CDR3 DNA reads TGTGCCACCAGTGAGAGGGCGGACCACTTTCCTAAAGGATACTACGAGCAGTACTTC.

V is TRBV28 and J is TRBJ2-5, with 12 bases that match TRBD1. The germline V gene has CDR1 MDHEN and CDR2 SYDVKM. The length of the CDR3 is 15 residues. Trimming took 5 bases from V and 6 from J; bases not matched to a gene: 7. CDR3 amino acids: CASSPGTGGGKTQYF. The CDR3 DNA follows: TGTGCCAGCAGTCCCGGGACAGGGGGCGGGAAGACCCAGTACTTC.

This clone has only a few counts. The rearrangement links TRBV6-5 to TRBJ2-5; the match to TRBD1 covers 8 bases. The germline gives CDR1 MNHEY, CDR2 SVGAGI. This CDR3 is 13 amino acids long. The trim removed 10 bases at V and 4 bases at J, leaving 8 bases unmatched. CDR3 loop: CATSDRAPETQYF. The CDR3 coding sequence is TGTGCCACCTCGGACAGGGCCCCAGAGACCCAGTACTTC.

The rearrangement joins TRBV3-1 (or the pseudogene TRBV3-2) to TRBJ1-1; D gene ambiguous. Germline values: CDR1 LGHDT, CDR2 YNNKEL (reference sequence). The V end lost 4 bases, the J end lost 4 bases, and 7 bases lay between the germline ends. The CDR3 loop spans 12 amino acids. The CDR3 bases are TGTGCCAGCAGCCTGGGAGTCACTGAAGCTTTCTTT. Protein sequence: CASSLGVTEAFF.

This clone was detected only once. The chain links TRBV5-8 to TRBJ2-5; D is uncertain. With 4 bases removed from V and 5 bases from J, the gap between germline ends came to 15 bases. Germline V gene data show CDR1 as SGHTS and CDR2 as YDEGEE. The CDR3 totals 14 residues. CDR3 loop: CASSPRVTQETQYF. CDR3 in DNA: TGTGCCAGCAGCCCCCGGGTCACCCAGGAGACCCAGTACTTC.

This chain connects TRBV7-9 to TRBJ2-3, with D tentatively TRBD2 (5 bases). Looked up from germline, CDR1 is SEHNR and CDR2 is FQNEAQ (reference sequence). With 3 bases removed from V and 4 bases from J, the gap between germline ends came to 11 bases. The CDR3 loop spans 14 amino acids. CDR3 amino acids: CASSFELVPDTQYF. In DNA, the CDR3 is TGTGCCAGCAGCTTCGAACTAGTCCCAGATACGCAGTATTTT.

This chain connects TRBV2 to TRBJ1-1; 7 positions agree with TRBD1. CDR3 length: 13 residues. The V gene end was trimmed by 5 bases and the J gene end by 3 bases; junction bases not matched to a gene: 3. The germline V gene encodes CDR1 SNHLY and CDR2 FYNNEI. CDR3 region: CASSNTGDTEAFF. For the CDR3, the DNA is TGTGCCAGCAGTAATACAGGGGACACTGAAGCTTTCTTT.

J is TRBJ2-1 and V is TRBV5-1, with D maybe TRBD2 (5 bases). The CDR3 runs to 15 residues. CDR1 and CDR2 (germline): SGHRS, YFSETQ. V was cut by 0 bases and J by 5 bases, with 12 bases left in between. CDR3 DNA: TGCGCCAGCAGCTTGGAAGGGAGTTGGAACAATGAGCAGTTCTTC. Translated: CASSLEGSWNNEQFF.

As DNA, the CDR3 is TGCAGCGTTGAGCGGGGAATGAACACTGAAGCTTTCTTT. It yields the protein CSVERGMNTEAFF. The rearrangement joins TRBV29-1 to TRBJ1-1, with D uncertain. The CDR3 extends over 13 amino acids. Germline-derived CDR1 and CDR2 are SQVTM and ANQGSEA. With 3 bases removed from V and 0 bases from J, the gap between germline ends came to 8 bases.

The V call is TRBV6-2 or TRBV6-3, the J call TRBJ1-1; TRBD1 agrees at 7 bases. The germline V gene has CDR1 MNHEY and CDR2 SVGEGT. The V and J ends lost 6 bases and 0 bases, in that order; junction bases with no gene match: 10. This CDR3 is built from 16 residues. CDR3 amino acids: CASSLVGGLMNTEAFF. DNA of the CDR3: TGTGCCAGCAGCTTGGTAGGGGGCCTAATGAACACTGAAGCTTTCTTT.

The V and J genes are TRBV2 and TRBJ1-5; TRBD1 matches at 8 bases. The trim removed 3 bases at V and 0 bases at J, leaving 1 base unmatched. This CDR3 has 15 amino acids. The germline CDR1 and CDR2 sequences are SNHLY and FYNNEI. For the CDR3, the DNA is TGTGCCAGCAGTGAGGACAGGGATAGCAATCAGCCCCAGCATTTT. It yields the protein CASSEDRDSNQPQHF.

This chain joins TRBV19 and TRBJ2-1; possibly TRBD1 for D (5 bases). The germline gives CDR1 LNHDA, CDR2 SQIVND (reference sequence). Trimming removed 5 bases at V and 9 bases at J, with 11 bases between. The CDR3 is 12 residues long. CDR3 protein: CASSPLGLEQFF. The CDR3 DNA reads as TGTGCCAGTAGTCCCTTGGGGCTTGAGCAGTTCTTC.

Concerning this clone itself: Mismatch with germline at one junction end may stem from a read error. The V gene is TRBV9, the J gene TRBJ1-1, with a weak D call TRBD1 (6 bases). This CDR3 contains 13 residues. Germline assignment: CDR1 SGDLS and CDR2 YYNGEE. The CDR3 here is CASSETGTRKGDF. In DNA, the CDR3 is TGTGCCAGCAGCGAAACCGGGACACGGAAGGGGGACTTT.

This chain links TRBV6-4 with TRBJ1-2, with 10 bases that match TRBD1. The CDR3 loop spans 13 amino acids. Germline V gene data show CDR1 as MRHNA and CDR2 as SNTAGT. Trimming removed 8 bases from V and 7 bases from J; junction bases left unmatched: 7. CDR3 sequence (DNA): TGTGCCAGCCGCTCGGACAGGGGGACTGGCTACACCTTC. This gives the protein CASRSDRGTGYTF.

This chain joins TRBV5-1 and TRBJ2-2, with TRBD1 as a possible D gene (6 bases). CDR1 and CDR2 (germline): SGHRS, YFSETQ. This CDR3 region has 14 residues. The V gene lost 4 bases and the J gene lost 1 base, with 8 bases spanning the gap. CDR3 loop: CASSETGNTGELFF. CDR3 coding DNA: TGCGCCAGCAGCGAGACAGGGAACACCGGGGAGCTGTTTTTT.